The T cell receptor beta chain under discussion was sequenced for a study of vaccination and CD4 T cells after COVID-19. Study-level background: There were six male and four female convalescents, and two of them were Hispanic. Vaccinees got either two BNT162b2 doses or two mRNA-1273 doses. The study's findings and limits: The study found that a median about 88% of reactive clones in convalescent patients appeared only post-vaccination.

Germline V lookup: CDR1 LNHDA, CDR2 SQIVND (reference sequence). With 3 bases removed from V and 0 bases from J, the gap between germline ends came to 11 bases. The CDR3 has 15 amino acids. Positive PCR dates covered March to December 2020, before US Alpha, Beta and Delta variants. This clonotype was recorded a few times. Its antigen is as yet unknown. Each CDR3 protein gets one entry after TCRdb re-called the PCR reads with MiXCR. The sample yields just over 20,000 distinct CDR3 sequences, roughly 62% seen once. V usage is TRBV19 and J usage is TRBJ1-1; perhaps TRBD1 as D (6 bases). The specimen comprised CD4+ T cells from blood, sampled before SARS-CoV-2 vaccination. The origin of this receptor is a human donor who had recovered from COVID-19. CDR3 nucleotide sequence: TGTGCCAGTAGTATGAAGGGGGGCATGAACACTGAAGCTTTCTTT. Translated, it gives CASSMKGGMNTEAFF.